The 10 T cell receptor beta chains below all came from one sample that was sequenced in a study of Ad26.COV2.S vaccination and SARS-CoV-2 variants. Regarding treatment: roughly 20 received Ad26.COV2.S at low or high dose, single or two shots; about five received placebo; per-sample allocation not given. All samples were drawn on day 63, counting from the first vaccine or placebo injection. Sequencing used immunoSEQ multiplex PCR; TCRdb keeps in-frame clones, though not all of them. This repertoire shows some 400,000 clones, about nine tenths found once; its top ten account for under 2%. This specimen consisted of peripheral blood, obtained in a trial of Ad26.COV2.S vaccine versus placebo. Receptor source: a person between 18 and 65 years old who received the Ad26.COV2.S COVID-19 vaccine or a placebo.

The chain has TRBV7-2 and TRBJ1-6, with D unresolved. The CDR3 is made up of 14 amino acids. Looked up from germline, CDR1 is SGHTA and CDR2 is FQGNSA. The V end lost 5 bases, the J end lost 2 bases, and 7 bases lay between the germline ends. The CDR3 sequence: CASSLQPYNSPLHF. The DNA for the CDR3 is TGTGCCAGCAGCCTCCAACCCTATAATTCACCCCTCCACTTT. The full variable domain, completed using reference TRBV7-2 and TRBJ1-6, is GAGVSQSPSNKVTEKGKDVELRCDPISGHTALYWYRQSLGQGLEFLIYFQGNSAPDKSGLPSDRFSAERTGGSVSTLTIQRTQQEDSAVYLCASSLQPYNSPLHFGNGTRLTVT.

V is TRBV28 and J is TRBJ1-1; perhaps TRBD1 as D (5 bases). V was clipped by 5 bases and J by 9 bases, with 10 bases between them. Germline V gene sequence: CDR1 MDHEN, CDR2 SYDVKM. The CDR3 contains 11 residues. In nucleotides, the CDR3 is TGTGCCAGCAGTCTATCAGGGAAAGCTTTCTTT. This translates into CASSLSGKAFF.

This clone has just one count. This chain links TRBV5-4 with TRBJ1-2; 9 nucleotides match TRBD1. The V gene's germline CDR1 is SGHNT and CDR2 YYREEE (reference sequence). The CDR3 has 14 residues. Trimming cost V 4 bases and J 8 bases; bases outside gene matches: 9. CDR3 DNA: TGTGCCAGCAGCCTTATGGGACAGGGTTTCGGCTACACCTTC. Translating it yields CASSLMGQGFGYTF.

V gene TRBV6-5 combines with J gene TRBJ2-7, with a tentative D call TRBD2 (5 bases). The ends were cut back, 7 bases at V and 6 bases at J, with 13 bases in the middle. In germline, CDR1 is MNHEY, CDR2 SVGAGI. The CDR3 has 12 residues. The CDR3 region has the DNA TGTGCCAGCATCGGCCGGGGAACCGAGCAGTACTTC. It is translated as CASIGRGTEQYF.

This clone was seen only once. The genes are TRBV18 and TRBJ1-3, with 7 bases matching TRBD1. Trimming at V came to 4 bases and at J to 0 bases, leaving 0 bases not matched to a gene. Germline V CDR1 and CDR2: KGHSH, LQKENI. CDR3 size: 14 residues. CDR3 amino acids: CASSRDSSGNTIYF. The DNA of the CDR3 is TGTGCCAGCTCACGGGACAGCTCTGGAAACACCATATATTTT. The whole variable domain, remainder taken from reference TRBV18 and TRBJ1-3, is NAGVMQNPRHLVRRRGQEARLRCSPMKGHSHVYWYRQLPEEGLKFMVYLQKENIIDESGMPKERFSAEFPKEGPSILRIQQVVRGDSAAYFCASSRDSSGNTIYFGEGSWLTVV.

The chain links TRBV27 to TRBJ1-2; D is perhaps TRBD1 (5 bases). Germline V gene sequence: CDR1 MNHEY, CDR2 SMNVEV (reference sequence). Trimming removed 1 base from V and 4 bases from J, with 13 bases in between. CDR3 length: 15 residues. The CDR3 region is CASSLFGGAGYGYTF. The CDR3 coding sequence is TGTGCCAGCAGTTTATTTGGGGGAGCGGGCTATGGCTACACCTTC.

The gene calls are TRBV6-5 and TRBJ2-7, with D unclear. The V and J ends lost 4 bases and 9 bases respectively, with 16 bases between them. Per the germline V gene, CDR1 is MNHEY and CDR2 is SVGAGI. The CDR3 consists of 13 residues. CDR3 sequence reads: CASSSRLTLGQYF. CDR3 sequence (DNA): TGTGCCAGCAGTTCCCGACTTACTCTAGGGCAGTACTTC.

V gene TRBV14 combines with J gene TRBJ2-5, with D perhaps TRBD2 (5 bases). V lost 3 bases to trimming and J lost 3 bases, with 11 bases between them. Germline CDR1 is SGHDN and CDR2 is FVKESK. The CDR3 is made up of 14 amino acids. As DNA, the CDR3 is TGTGCCAGCAGCCAGTCGGGGATTGAAGAGACCCAGTACTTC. Translation gives CASSQSGIEETQYF.

The rearrangement uses TRBV9 and TRBJ1-2; a possible D gene is TRBD1 (5 bases). The CDR3 totals 15 residues. Trimming shortened V by 0 bases and J by 4 bases, and 13 bases separated the two germline ends. Germline V gene data show CDR1 as SGDLS and CDR2 as YYNGEE. The CDR3 coding sequence is TGTGCCAGCAGCGTAGATATGGGGGGAGTCTATGGCTACACCTTC. This translates into CASSVDMGGVYGYTF.

The V and J genes are TRBV4-1 and TRBJ2-2; 10 bases map to TRBD2. J gave up 7 bases and V 3 bases, and 2 bases lay outside the gene matches. The CDR3 length is 14 residues. CDR1 MGHRA and CDR2 YSYEKL come from the germline V gene. CDR3 bases: TGCGCCAGCAGCCAGGGACTAGCGATCGGGGAGCTGTTTTTT. It translates to CASSQGLAIGELFF.